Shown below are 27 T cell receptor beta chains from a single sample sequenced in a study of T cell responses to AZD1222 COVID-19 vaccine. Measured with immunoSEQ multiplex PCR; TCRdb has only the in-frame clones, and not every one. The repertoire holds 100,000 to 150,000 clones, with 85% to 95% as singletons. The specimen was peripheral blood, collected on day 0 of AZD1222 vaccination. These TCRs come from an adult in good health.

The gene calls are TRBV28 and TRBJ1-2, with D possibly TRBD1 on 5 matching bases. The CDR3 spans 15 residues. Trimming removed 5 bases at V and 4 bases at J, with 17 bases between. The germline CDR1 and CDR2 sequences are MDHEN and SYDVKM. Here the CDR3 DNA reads TGTGCCAGCAGTCCCGACAGCCGGTGGGGCTATGGCTACACCTTC. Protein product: CASSPDSRWGYGYTF.

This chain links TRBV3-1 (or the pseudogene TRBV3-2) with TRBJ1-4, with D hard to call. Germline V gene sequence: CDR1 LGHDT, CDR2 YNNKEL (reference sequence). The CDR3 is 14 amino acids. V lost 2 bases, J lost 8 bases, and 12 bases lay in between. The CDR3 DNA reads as TGTGCCAGCAGCCAACCCAGGAGTGGAGAAAAACTGTTTTTT. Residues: CASSQPRSGEKLFF.

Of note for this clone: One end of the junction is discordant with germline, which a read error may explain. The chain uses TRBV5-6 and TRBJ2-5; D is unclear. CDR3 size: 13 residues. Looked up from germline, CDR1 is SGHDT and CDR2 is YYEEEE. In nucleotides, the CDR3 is TGTGCCAGCAGCTTGGGATTGAACGCCCTTCGAGACTTC. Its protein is CASSLGLNALRDF.

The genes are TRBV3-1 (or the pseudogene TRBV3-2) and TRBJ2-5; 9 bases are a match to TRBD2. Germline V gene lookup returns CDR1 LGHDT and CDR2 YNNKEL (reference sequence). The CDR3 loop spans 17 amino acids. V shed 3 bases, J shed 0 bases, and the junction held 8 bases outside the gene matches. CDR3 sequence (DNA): TGTGCCAGCAGCCACGCAAGTAGCGGGGGCCACCAAGAGACCCAGTACTTC. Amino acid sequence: CASSHASSGGHQETQYF.

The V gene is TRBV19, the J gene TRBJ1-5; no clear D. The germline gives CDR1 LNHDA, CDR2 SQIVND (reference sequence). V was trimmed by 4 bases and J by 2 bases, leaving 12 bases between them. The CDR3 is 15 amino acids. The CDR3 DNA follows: TGTGCCAGTAGTACGACACTACGGGGCAATCAGCCCCAGCATTTT. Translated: CASSTTLRGNQPQHF.

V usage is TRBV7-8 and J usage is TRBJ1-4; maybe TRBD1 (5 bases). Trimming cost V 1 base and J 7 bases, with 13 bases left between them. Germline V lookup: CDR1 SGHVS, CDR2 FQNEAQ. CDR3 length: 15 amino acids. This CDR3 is CASSLGGGGGEKLFF. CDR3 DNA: TGTGCCAGCAGCTTAGGGGGGGGAGGAGGTGAAAAACTGTTTTTT.

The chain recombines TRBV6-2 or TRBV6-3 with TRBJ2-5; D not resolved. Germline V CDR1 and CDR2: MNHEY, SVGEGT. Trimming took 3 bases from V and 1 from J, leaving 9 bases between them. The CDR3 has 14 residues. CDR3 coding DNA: TGTGCCAGCAGTTATCTTCAGGTCCAAGAGACCCAGTACTTC. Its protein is CASSYLQVQETQYF.

CDR3 protein: CASSIVAGNSPLHF. CDR3 sequence (DNA): TGTGCCAGTAGTATAGTGGCAGGAAATTCACCCCTCCACTTT. The chain joins TRBV19 to TRBJ1-6; D unclear. The CDR3 extends over 14 amino acids. Germline-derived CDR1 and CDR2 are LNHDA and SQIVND (reference sequence). Trimming shortened V by 1 base and J by 7 bases, and 8 bases separated the two germline ends.

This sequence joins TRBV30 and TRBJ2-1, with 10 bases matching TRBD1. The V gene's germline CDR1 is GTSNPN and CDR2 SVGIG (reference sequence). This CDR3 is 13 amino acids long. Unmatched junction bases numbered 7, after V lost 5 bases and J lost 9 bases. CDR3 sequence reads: CAWDRGQFVEQFF. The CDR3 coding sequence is TGTGCCTGGGACAGGGGGCAGTTCGTTGAGCAGTTCTTC.

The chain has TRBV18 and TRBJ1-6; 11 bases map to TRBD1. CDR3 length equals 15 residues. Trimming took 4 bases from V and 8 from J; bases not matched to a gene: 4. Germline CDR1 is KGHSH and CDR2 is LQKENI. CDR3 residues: CASSRTGGNDSPLHF. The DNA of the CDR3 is TGTGCCAGCTCACGGACAGGGGGCAACGATTCACCCCTCCACTTT.

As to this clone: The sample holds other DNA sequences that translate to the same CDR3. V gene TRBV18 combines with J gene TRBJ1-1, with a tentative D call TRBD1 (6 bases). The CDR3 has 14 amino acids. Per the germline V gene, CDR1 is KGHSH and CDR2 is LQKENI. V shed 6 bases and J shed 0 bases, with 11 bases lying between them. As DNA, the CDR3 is TGTGCCAGCTCCCCTACAGGGTTGAACACTGAAGCTTTCTTT. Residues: CASSPTGLNTEAFF.

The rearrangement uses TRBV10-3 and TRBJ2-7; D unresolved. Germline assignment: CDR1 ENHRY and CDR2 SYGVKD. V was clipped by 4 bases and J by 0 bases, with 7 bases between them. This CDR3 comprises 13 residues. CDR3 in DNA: TGTGCCATCAGTGGCCCCAGCTCCTACGAGCAGTACTTC. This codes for CAISGPSSYEQYF.

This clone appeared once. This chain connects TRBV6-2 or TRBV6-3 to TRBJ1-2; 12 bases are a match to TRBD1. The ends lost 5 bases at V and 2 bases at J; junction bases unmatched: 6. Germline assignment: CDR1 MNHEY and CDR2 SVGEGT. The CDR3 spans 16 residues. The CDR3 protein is CASSTGQGALNYGYTF. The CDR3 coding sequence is TGTGCCAGCAGTACGGGACAGGGGGCACTAAACTATGGCTACACCTTC.

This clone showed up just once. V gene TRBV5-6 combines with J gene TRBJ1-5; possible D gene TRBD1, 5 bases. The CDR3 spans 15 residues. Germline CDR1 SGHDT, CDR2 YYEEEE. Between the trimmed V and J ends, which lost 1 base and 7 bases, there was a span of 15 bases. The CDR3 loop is CASSLWQGRLQPQHF. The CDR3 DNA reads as TGTGCCAGCAGCTTGTGGCAGGGAAGGTTACAGCCCCAGCATTTT. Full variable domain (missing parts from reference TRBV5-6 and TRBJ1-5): DAGVTQSPTHLIKTRGQQVTLRCSPKSGHDTVSWYQQALGQGPQFIFQYYEEEERQRGNFPDRFSGHQFPNYSSELNVNALLLGDSALYLCASSLWQGRLQPQHFGDGTRLSIL.

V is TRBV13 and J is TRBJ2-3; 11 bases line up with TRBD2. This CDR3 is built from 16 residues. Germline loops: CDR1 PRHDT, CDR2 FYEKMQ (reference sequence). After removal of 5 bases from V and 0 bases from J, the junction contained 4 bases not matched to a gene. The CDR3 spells CASSLRLAGSTDTQYF. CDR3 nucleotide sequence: TGTGCCAGCAGCCTGCGACTAGCGGGGAGCACAGATACGCAGTATTTT.

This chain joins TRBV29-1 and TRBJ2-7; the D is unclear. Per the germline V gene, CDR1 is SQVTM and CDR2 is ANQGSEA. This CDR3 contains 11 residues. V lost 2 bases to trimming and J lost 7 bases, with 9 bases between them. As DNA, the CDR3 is TGCAGCGTTGAATCAGCCAGGGAGCAGTACTTC. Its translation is CSVESAREQYF.

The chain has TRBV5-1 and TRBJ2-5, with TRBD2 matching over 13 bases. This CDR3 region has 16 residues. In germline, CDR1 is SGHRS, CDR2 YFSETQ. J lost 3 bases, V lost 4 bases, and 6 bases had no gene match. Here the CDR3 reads CASSRRTSGSEETQYF. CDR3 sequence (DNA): TGCGCCAGCAGCCGCAGGACTAGCGGGAGCGAAGAGACCCAGTACTTC. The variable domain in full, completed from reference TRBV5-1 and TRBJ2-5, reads KAGVTQTPRYLIKTRGQQVTLSCSPISGHRSVSWYQQTPGQGLQFLFEYFSETQRNKGNFPGRFSGRQFSNSRSEMNVSTLELGDSALYLCASSRRTSGSEETQYFGPGTRLLVL.

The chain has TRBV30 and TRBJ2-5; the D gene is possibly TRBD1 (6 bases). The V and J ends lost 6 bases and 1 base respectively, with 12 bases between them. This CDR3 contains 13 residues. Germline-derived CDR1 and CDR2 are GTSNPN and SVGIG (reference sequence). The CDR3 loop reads CACNTGLQETQYF. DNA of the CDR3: TGTGCCTGTAATACAGGGCTCCAAGAGACCCAGTACTTC.

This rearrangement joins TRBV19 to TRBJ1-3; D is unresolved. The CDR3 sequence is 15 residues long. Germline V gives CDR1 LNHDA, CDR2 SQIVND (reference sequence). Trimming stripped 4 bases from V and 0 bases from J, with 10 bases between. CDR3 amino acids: CASSTGRLSGNTIYF. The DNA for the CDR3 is TGTGCCAGTAGTACAGGACGGCTCTCTGGAAACACCATATATTTT.

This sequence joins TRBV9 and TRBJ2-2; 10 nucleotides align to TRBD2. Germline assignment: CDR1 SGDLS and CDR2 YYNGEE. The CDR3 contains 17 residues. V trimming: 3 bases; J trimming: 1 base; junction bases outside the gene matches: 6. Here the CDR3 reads CASSESGGARNTGELFF. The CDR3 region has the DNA TGTGCCAGCAGCGAAAGCGGGGGGGCTAGGAACACCGGGGAGCTGTTTTTT. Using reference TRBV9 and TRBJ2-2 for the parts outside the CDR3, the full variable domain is DSGVTQTPKHLITATGQRVTLRCSPRSGDLSVYWYQQSLDQGLQFLIQYYNGEERAKGNILERFSAQQFPDLHSELNLSSLELGDSALYFCASSESGGARNTGELFFGEGSRLTVL.

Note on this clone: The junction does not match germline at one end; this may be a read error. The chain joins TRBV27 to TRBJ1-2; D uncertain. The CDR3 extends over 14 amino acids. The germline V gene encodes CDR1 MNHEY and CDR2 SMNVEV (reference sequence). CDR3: CATSIQEWTHPYTF. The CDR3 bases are TGTGCCACCAGTATACAAGAATGGACCCATCCCTACACCTTC.

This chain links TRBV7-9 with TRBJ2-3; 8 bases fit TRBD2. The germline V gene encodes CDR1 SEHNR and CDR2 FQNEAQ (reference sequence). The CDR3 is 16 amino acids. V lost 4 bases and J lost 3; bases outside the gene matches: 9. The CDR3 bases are TGTGCCAGCAGCTACACTAGCGGTCTAGCAACAGATACGCAGTATTTT. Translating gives CASSYTSGLATDTQYF.

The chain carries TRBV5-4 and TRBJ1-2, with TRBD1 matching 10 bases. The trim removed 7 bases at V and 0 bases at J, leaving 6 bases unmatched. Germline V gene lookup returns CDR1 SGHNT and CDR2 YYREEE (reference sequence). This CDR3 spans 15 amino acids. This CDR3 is CASFGQGGANYGYTF. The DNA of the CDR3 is TGTGCCAGCTTCGGACAGGGGGGAGCTAACTATGGCTACACCTTC.

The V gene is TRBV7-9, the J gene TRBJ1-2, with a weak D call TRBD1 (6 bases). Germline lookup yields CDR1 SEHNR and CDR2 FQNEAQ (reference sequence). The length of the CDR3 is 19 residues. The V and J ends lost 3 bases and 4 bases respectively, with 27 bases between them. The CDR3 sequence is CASSFTLGGDEPGGYGYTF. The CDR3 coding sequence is TGTGCCAGCAGCTTTACTTTAGGGGGAGATGAACCGGGAGGCTATGGCTACACCTTC.

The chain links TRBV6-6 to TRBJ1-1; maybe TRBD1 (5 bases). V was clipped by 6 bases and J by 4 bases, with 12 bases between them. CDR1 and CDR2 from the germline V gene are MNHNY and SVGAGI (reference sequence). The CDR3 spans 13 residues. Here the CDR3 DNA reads TGTGCCAGCAGGCCAGGGCTCCCCACTGAAGCTTTCTTT. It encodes CASRPGLPTEAFF.

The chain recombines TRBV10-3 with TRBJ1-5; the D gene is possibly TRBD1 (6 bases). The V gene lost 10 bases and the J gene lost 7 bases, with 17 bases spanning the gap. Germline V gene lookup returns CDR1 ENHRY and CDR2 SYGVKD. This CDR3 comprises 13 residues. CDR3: CATALGGGQPQHF. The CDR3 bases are TGTGCCACCGCTTTGGGGGGCGGGCAGCCCCAGCATTTT.

CDR3 DNA sequence: TGCGCCAGCAGCGAAAACCTCTCTACTAGCGGGAGGGCCTTGCAGTACTTC. Amino acids: CASSENLSTSGRALQYF. The chain has TRBV5-1 and TRBJ2-7, with 13 bases matching TRBD2. The CDR3 has 17 residues. Germline assignment: CDR1 SGHRS and CDR2 YFSETQ. Trimming at V came to 4 bases and at J to 9 bases, leaving 16 bases not matched to a gene.